A selection of T cell receptor beta chains follows, all from one sample in a study of beta chain features in type 1 diabetes. Only in-frame clones appear in the TCRdb table, and some are missing; sequencing was by immunoSEQ multiplex PCR. The data contain fewer than 350,000 clones, over 12% of them singletons. The source material was naive CD4+ T cells from blood. Receptors originate from a man younger than 35 with type 1 diabetes. Each CDR3 is given with its conserved first and last residue. D genes are given only for firm matches. Rows give clone size only sometimes, using once, few, many, or a class for an expanded clone.

TGTGCCAGCAGTGAAGAGAGGGGGGGCGGATTGGATACGCAGTATTTT	CASSEERGGGLDTQYF	16	.	TRBV2	TRBJ2-3	few
TGTGCCAGCAGCCAAGAAACTAGCGGATACTACGAGCAGTACTTC	CASSQETSGYYEQYF	15	TRBD2	TRBV4-2	TRBJ2-7	.
TGCGCCAGCAGCTCGACAGGACCCACAGATACGCAGTATTTT	CASSSTGPTDTQYF	14	.	TRBV5-1	TRBJ2-3	.
TGCGCCAGCAGCCATGGCGGGACAGACGGTCCTGAAGCTTTCTTT	CASSHGGTDGPEAFF	15	TRBD1	TRBV23-1	TRBJ1-1	.
TGTGCCAGCAGCGCCCGCCGGGGGGAGCTGCCTGGGGCCAACGTCCTGACTTTC	CASSARRGELPGANVLTF	18	TRBD2	TRBV7-2	TRBJ2-6	.
TGCAGCGTTGTTAGCTTAGGATTCAGCGGGGAGCTGTTTTTT	CSVVSLGFSGELFF	14	.	TRBV29-1	TRBJ2-2	few
TGTGCCACCAGCAGGACCGGGACAGGGAAGTTCTTC	CATSRTGTGKFF	12	TRBD1	TRBV15	TRBJ2-1	few
TGTGCCTGGAGTAGAGGGGGCACTGAAGCTTTCTTT	CAWSRGGTEAFF	12	.	TRBV30	TRBJ1-1	few
TGTGCCTGGAGCGGGACGACAGGGGGTAACTATGGCTACACCTTC	CAWSGTTGGNYGYTF	15	TRBD1	TRBV30	TRBJ1-2	.
TGCGCCAGCAGCCAAGATACAGGGGCTGGGGCCAACGTCCTGACTTTC	CASSQDTGAGANVLTF	16	TRBD1	TRBV4-3	TRBJ2-6	few
TGTGCCAGCACGCTGGGGAGTGCGGGGACTAAAGAGCAGTACTTC	CASTLGSAGTKEQYF	15	TRBD2	TRBV6-1	TRBJ2-7	few
TGTGCCAGCAGCCCGGGGGGCCCAGGCACCTTC	CASSPGGPGTF	11	.	TRBV6-6	TRBJ1-2	few
TGTGCCAGCAGCGTTCTAACAGGGGCTAGCACAGATACGCAGTATTTT	CASSVLTGASTDTQYF	16	TRBD1	TRBV9	TRBJ2-3	few
TGTGCCAGCAGCGTAGCACATGGGGCGCAGGGTGATACGCAGTATTTT	CASSVAHGAQGDTQYF	16	.	TRBV9	TRBJ2-3	.
TGTGCCAGCAGCCGGGACAGAGTGTCTCAGCCCCAGCATTTT	CASSRDRVSQPQHF	14	TRBD1	TRBV28	TRBJ1-5	few
TGTGCCAGCAGCTTAAGAGGTAGCACAGATACGCAGTATTTT	CASSLRGSTDTQYF	14	.	TRBV7-2	TRBJ2-3	.
TGTGCCAGCAGCTTCGAGTGGAGGAACACTGAAGCTTTCTTT	CASSFEWRNTEAFF	14	.	TRBV6-5	TRBJ1-1	.
TGTGCCAGCAGTCCAGCGGTGGCGGCGACTGGAGCTTTCTTT	CASSPAVAATGAFF	14	.	TRBV28	TRBJ1-1	few
TGCAGCGTTGTACGCCCCGGGACTCCAGCCTACGAGCAGTACTTC	CSVVRPGTPAYEQYF	15	.	TRBV29-1	TRBJ2-7	few
TGTGCCAGCAGCTTGGCCTCAGGAGGGAACTATGGCTACACCTTC	CASSLASGGNYGYTF	15	.	TRBV5-5	TRBJ1-2	.
TGTGCCAGTGGGACATCGGGAGGCGAGCAGTACTTC	CASGTSGGEQYF	12	.	TRBV19	TRBJ2-7	.
TGTGCCAGCAGTACGGACAGGGTTGGCGAGCAGTACTTC	CASSTDRVGEQYF	13	TRBD1	TRBV16	TRBJ2-7	.
TGTGCCACCAGCACCTACACAGCCGAGCAGTACTTC	CATSTYTAEQYF	12	.	TRBV15	TRBJ2-7	few
TGTGCCAGCAGCCGCGGCCCCAGCACAGATACGCAGTATTTT	CASSRGPSTDTQYF	14	.	TRBV2	TRBJ2-3	.
TGTGCCAGCAGCTTAGTTTTTGGTTCCGGGTCTCGGGGCTACACCTTC	CASSLVFGSGSRGYTF	16	.	TRBV7-2	TRBJ1-2	once
TGCGCCAGCAGCTTAGGGACTTCTAATGAGCAGTTCTTC	CASSLGTSNEQFF	13	.	TRBV5-1	TRBJ2-1	few